The sequence of this TCR beta chain was determined in a study of human T cells and chemical hapten exposure. Time point noted: patch test 1, 2 weeks after DPC sensitization. Indicated treatment: therapeutic diphenylcyclopropenone sensitization with weekly scalp DPC. Turning to this clonotype: Antigen specificity is unknown.

TCRdb called the RACE reads again in MiXCR, with one record for every CDR3 protein. The sample yields roughly 180,000 distinct CDR3 sequences, around 20% seen once. Study findings and constraints: With regard to DPC sensitization, TCRs above 1 in 1000 frequency did not change.

The material sequenced was whole blood, taken in connection with sensitization to the hapten diphenylcyclopropenone (DPC). The sequence was collected from a woman aged 45-65 years with alopecia areata. Some clones in this sample may be carry-over from other donors' samples.

CDR3 sequence reads: CASSPWTSGKNEQFF. In DNA, the CDR3 is TGTGCCAGCAGCCCTTGGACTAGCGGGAAAAATGAGCAGTTCTTC. This rearrangement joins TRBV5-6 to TRBJ2-1; 12 bases match TRBD2. Per germline, CDR1 SGHDT and CDR2 YYEEEE. Germline trimming cut 4 bases from V and 7 bases from J; bases unmatched to any gene: 6. The length of the CDR3 is 15 residues.